Listed below are T cell receptor beta chains from one sample, sequenced in a study of T-cell memory formation after mild COVID-19. A single record per CDR3 protein comes from TCRdb applying MiXCR to the 5' RACE reads. The sample includes under 250,000 distinct CDR3 sequences, approximately 30% of them seen just once. Sample: PBMCs or a T cell subset sorted from them (not recorded which). The receptor set was obtained from an adult woman who had mild COVID-19 (a few samples of this study predate the infection). Cell type and time point are not known. Each CDR3 is given with its conserved first and last residue. A D gene is named only where the DNA matches it firmly. The size field is filled for only some rows; it gives once, few, many or a size class.

clone_size j_call d_call v_call cdr3_nt cdr3_aa
. TRBJ2-1 TRBD1 TRBV29-1 TGCAGCGTTGTGGACAGGGCGGGTGAGGATGAGCAGTTCTTC CSVVDRAGEDEQFF
. TRBJ2-2 . TRBV7-7 TGTGCCAGCAGCTTAGCTCCAGCCGGGGAGCTGTTTTTT CASSLAPAGELFF
. TRBJ2-2 TRBD2 TRBV6-1 TGTGCCAGCAGTGGACTAGCGGGGGGGCCCGGGGAGCTGTTTTTT CASSGLAGGPGELFF
. TRBJ1-1 . TRBV7-9 TGTGCCAGCAGCTCAGGGTGGGACACTGAAGCTTTCTTT CASSSGWDTEAFF
. TRBJ1-4 . TRBV24-1 TGTGCCACCAGTGATTTAGACCCAAGTGTGGGCGGAAAACTGTTTTTT CATSDLDPSVGGKLFF
few TRBJ2-7 TRBD2 TRBV7-9 TGTGCCAGCAGAGGACTAGCCTCCTACGAGCAGTACTTC CASRGLASYEQYF
. TRBJ1-1 . TRBV5-1 TGCGCCAGCAGCTTAGAGGCAGCGGCTATTGGGACTGAAGCTTTCTTT CASSLEAAAIGTEAFF
. TRBJ1-2 TRBD1 TRBV12-3/TRBV12-4 TGTGCCAGCAGTTCCGGGACAGGGGAAACCTATGGCTACACCTTC CASSSGTGETYGYTF
once TRBJ1-5 . TRBV18 TGTGCCAGCTCACTACAGGGAGGGCAGGTTCAGCCCCAGCATTTT CASSLQGGQVQPQHF
few TRBJ1-1 . TRBV9 TGTGCCAGCAGCGTAGTCGGTCCCCCCACTGAAGCTTTCTTT CASSVVGPPTEAFF
many TRBJ2-7 TRBD1 TRBV25-1 TGTGCCAGCAGTGATGTACAGGGGGAAATCTACGAGCAGTACTTC CASSDVQGEIYEQYF
. TRBJ2-7 TRBD2 TRBV12-3/TRBV12-4 TGTGCCAGCAGCCTAGGCCCTAGCGGATACGAGCAGTACTTC CASSLGPSGYEQYF
few TRBJ2-5 TRBD1 TRBV7-6 TGTGCCAGCAGCCCAGGACAGGGGTGGTTAGAGACCCAGTACTTC CASSPGQGWLETQYF
. TRBJ2-2 . TRBV5-1 TGCGCCAGCAGCCTAAACGGGGGGCCTGGCACCGGGGAGCTGTTTTTT CASSLNGGPGTGELFF
. TRBJ2-7 . TRBV10-3 TGTGCCATATGGGACGGTATTAGCTCCTACGAGCAGTACTTC CAIWDGISSYEQYF
few TRBJ2-7 . TRBV5-1 TGCGCCAGCGGAAAGGGGGGACAGATTCTCGACGAGCAGTACTTC CASGKGGQILDEQYF
. TRBJ2-2 TRBD2 TRBV20-1 TGCAGTGCTGATAGCGGGGGGGCCGGCGGGGAGCTGTTTTTT CSADSGGAGGELFF
. TRBJ2-7 . TRBV20-1 TGCAGTGCAACGACAGCCTACGAGCAGTACTTC CSATTAYEQYF
. TRBJ1-5 . TRBV12-3/TRBV12-4 TGTGCCAGCAGTCCGCGCCCAGGGCAGCCCCAGCATTTT CASSPRPGQPQHF
. TRBJ2-3 TRBD1 TRBV24-1 TGTGCCACCAGTAGGGACAGGGGGGTTTATTTT CATSRDRGVYF
. TRBJ2-5 . TRBV18 TGTGCCAGCGGAGGGGTCCTAGAGACCCAGTACTTC CASGGVLETQYF
. TRBJ2-6 . TRBV7-8 TGTGCCAGCAGCTTGAACAGCCGCTCTGGGGCCAACGTCCTGACTTTC CASSLNSRSGANVLTF
few TRBJ2-7 TRBD1 TRBV15 TGTGCCACCAGCCCTGACAGGGCACGGCAGTACTTC CATSPDRARQYF
. TRBJ2-1 TRBD1 TRBV6-2/TRBV6-3 TGTGCCAGCAGTTACCGGGACAGGGGGGCCTATGAGCAGTTCTTC CASSYRDRGAYEQFF
. TRBJ2-1 . TRBV4-3 TGCGCCAGCAGCCAAGACGGTGGCTCCTACAATGAGCAGTTCTTC CASSQDGGSYNEQFF
few TRBJ2-7 . TRBV5-1 TGCGCCAGCAGCCAAGATCCAGGCCCCGCCTACGAGCAGTACTTC CASSQDPGPAYEQYF
many TRBJ2-7 TRBD1 TRBV5-1 TGCGCCAGCAGCCCCCCAGGGGGACAGGGGATCTACGAGCAGTACTTC CASSPPGGQGIYEQYF
few TRBJ2-5 TRBD2 TRBV4-2 TGTGCCAGCAGCCAAGTAACTAGCGGGGAGACCCAGTACTTC CASSQVTSGETQYF
. TRBJ1-5 . TRBV7-2 TGTGCCAGCAGCTTCGACCGCAGCAATCAGCCCCAGCATTTT CASSFDRSNQPQHF
few TRBJ2-7 . TRBV6-5 TGTGCCAGCAGTTACTCGAGTGCAGGCTCCTACGAGCAGTACTTC CASSYSSAGSYEQYF
. TRBJ1-1 . TRBV5-5 TGTGCCAGCAGCTTGTTGGTAGAGAACACTGAAGCTTTCTTT CASSLLVENTEAFF
. TRBJ2-7 TRBD1 TRBV5-6 TGTGCCAGCAGCTGGGGACAGGGAGCCTCCTACGAGCAGTACTTC CASSWGQGASYEQYF
. TRBJ2-1 . TRBV7-2 . CASSSFSGQGAWNEQFF
. TRBJ2-7 . TRBV20-1 TGCAGTGCTAGAGATCCCAGGGGCGGCTACGAGCAGTACTTC CSARDPRGGYEQYF
. TRBJ1-1 . TRBV4-2 TGTGCCAGCAGCCAAGAGTGGCCCCTTAGCACTGAAGCTTTCTTT CASSQEWPLSTEAFF
few TRBJ2-5 TRBD1 TRBV20-1 TGCAGTGCTAGAGACGGGACAGACCAAGAGACCCAGTACTTC CSARDGTDQETQYF